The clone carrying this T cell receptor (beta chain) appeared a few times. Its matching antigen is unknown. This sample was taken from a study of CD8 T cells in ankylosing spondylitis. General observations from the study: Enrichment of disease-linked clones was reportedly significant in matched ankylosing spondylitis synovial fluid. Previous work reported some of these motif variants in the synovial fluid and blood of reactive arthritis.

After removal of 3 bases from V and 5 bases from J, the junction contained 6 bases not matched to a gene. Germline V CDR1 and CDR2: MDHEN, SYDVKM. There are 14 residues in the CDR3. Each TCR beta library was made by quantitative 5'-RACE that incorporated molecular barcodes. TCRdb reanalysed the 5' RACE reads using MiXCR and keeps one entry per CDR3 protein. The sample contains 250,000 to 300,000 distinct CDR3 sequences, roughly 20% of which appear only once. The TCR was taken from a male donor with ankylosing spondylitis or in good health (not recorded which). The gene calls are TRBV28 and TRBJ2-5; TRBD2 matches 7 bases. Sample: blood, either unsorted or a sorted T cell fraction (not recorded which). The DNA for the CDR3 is TGTGCCAGCAGTTTCACGGGGGGTCGGGAGACCCAGTACTTC. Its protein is CASSFTGGRETQYF. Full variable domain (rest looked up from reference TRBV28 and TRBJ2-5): DVKVTQSSRYLVKRTGEKVFLECVQDMDHENMFWYRQDPGLGLRLIYFSYDVKMKEKGDIPEGYSVSREKKERFSLILESASTNQTSMYLCASSFTGGRETQYFGPGTRLLVL.